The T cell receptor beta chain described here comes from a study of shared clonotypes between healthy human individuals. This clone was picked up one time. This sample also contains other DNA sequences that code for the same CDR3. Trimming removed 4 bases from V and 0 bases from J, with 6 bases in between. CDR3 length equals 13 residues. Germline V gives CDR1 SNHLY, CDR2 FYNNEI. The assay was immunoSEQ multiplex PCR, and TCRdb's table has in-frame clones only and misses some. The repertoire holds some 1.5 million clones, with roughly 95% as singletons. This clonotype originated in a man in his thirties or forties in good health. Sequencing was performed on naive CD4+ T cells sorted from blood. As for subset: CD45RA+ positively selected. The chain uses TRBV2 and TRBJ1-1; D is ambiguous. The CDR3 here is CASSGRLNTEAFF. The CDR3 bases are TGTGCCAGCAGTGGACGTTTGAACACTGAAGCTTTCTTT.